Shown below are 24 T cell receptor beta chains from a single sample sequenced in a study of T cell changes during pregnancy in multiple sclerosis. The table came from immunoSEQ multiplex PCR; TCRdb's copy has only in-frame clones and leaves some out. Altogether tens of thousands of clones are present, about 89% being singletons, with the ten largest covering around 3.4%. The source material was PBMCs, sampled in the first trimester of pregnancy. All receptors come from a female donor in good health, serving as a control in a pregnancy study. Some clones in this sample may be carry-over from other donors' samples.

The chain couples TRBV5-4 to TRBJ2-5; 12 bases line up with TRBD2. The ends lost 4 bases at V and 4 bases at J; junction bases unmatched: 5. Germline assignment: CDR1 SGHNT and CDR2 YYREEE (reference sequence). This CDR3 is 15 amino acids long. The CDR3 reads CASSGPSGRVETQYF. In nucleotides, the CDR3 is TGTGCCAGCAGCGGTCCTAGCGGGAGGGTAGAGACCCAGTACTTC. Full variable domain (rest looked up from reference TRBV5-4 and TRBJ2-5): ETGVTQSPTHLIKTRGQQVTLRCSSQSGHNTVSWYQQALGQGPQFIFQYYREEENGRGNFPPRFSGLQFPNYSSELNVNALELDDSALYLCASSGPSGRVETQYFGPGTRLLVL.

This rearrangement joins TRBV28 to TRBJ2-1; 10 nucleotides agree with TRBD2. This CDR3 has 19 residues. Germline CDR1 and CDR2: MDHEN and SYDVKM. V gave up 1 base and J gave up 0 bases; unmatched junction bases: 9. The CDR3 sequence: CASSLSYLASGSSYNEQFF. As DNA, the CDR3 is TGTGCCAGCAGTTTATCCTACCTTGCTAGCGGGAGCTCCTACAATGAGCAGTTCTTC.

The chain combines TRBV9 with TRBJ1-1; D remains ambiguous. The CDR3 length is 14 residues. V lost 4 bases, J lost 1 base, and 11 bases lay in between. Germline CDR1 reads SGDLS; CDR2 reads YYNGEE. The CDR3 bases are TGTGCCAGCAGCAAACAGCCCCCGAACACTGAAGCTTTCTTT. Protein sequence: CASSKQPPNTEAFF.

The chain uses TRBV19 and TRBJ2-5; 9 bases map to TRBD1. The germline CDR1 and CDR2 sequences are LNHDA and SQIVND (reference sequence). Trimming took 5 bases from V and 4 from J; bases not matched to a gene: 5. The CDR3 spans 14 residues. CDR3 residues: CASSSQGAGETQYF. For the CDR3, the DNA is TGTGCCAGTAGTTCACAGGGGGCGGGAGAGACCCAGTACTTC.

V usage is TRBV7-9 and J usage is TRBJ1-2, with D perhaps TRBD1 (6 bases). The V gene's germline CDR1 is SEHNR and CDR2 FQNEAQ (reference sequence). V lost 6 bases and J lost 8, with 16 bases in between. This CDR3 is built from 13 residues. The CDR3 nucleotides read TGTGCCAGCAGTTCGACAGGACCAGGGGGCTACACCTTC. It codes for CASSSTGPGGYTF.

V and J are TRBV30 and TRBJ2-4; possible D gene TRBD1, 6 bases. Per the germline V gene, CDR1 is GTSNPN and CDR2 is SVGIG (reference sequence). The CDR3 length is 13 residues. V lost 3 bases, J lost 6 bases, and 12 bases lay in between. The CDR3 DNA sequence: TGTGCCTGGAGCCCCAGGGGTGCAAACATTCAGTACTTC. As protein: CAWSPRGANIQYF.

This clone was seen once. This chain uses TRBV10-1 with TRBJ2-5, with D perhaps TRBD1 (6 bases). CDR1 WNHNN and CDR2 SYGVQD come from the germline V gene (reference sequence). V was pared by 6 bases and J by 3 bases, with 11 bases between. The CDR3 totals 13 residues. CDR3 DNA: TGCGCCAGCAGGGTGGACAGAGAAGAGACCCAGTACTTC. It codes for CASRVDREETQYF.

The rearrangement joins TRBV5-6 to TRBJ2-7, with D possibly being TRBD2 (5 bases). Per germline, CDR1 SGHDT and CDR2 YYEEEE. Trimming removed 0 bases from V and 0 bases from J, with 22 bases in between. The CDR3 covers 19 residues. CDR3 in amino acids: CASSLVRALIRDSSYEQYF. CDR3 coding DNA: TGTGCCAGCAGCTTGGTGCGGGCTCTCATACGCGATAGCTCCTACGAGCAGTACTTC.

This clone has a single count. This sequence joins TRBV19 and TRBJ1-6; D is possibly TRBD1 (6 bases). CDR1 LNHDA and CDR2 SQIVND come from the germline V gene (reference sequence). The germline V and J ends were trimmed by 4 bases and 14 bases, with 27 bases remaining between them. The CDR3 consists of 17 residues. The CDR3 region has the DNA TGTGCCAGTAGTACCCAAGGTTTGCAGGGGCCGGCCGAGGCCCTCCACTTT. Translated: CASSTQGLQGPAEALHF.

The chain combines TRBV7-8 with TRBJ1-2; 8 bases fit TRBD1. This CDR3 contains 16 residues. Looked up from germline, CDR1 is SGHVS and CDR2 is FQNEAQ. V lost 1 base, J lost 2 bases, and 6 bases stayed unmatched. CDR3 residues: CASSLVLTGGNYGYTF. DNA for the CDR3: TGTGCCAGCAGCTTAGTATTAACAGGGGGGAACTATGGCTACACCTTC. Based on the CDR3 plus reference TRBV7-8 and TRBJ1-2, the full variable domain is GAGVSQSPRYKVAKRGQDVALRCDPISGHVSLFWYQQALGQGPEFLTYFQNEAQLDKSGLPSDRFFAERPEGSVSTLKIQRTQQEDSAVYLCASSLVLTGGNYGYTFGSGTRLTVV.

The J gene is TRBJ1-1, the V gene TRBV7-8; TRBD1 matches at 7 bases. The CDR3 loop spans 14 amino acids. Trimming took 5 bases from V and 2 from J; bases not matched to a gene: 5. Per germline, CDR1 SGHVS and CDR2 FQNEAQ. The CDR3 bases are TGTGCCAGCAGCAAAGGGACAGCAAACACTGAAGCTTTCTTT. Translated: CASSKGTANTEAFF.

The V gene is TRBV7-9, the J gene TRBJ2-1; 7 nucleotides agree with TRBD1. CDR3 length equals 15 residues. The J segment lost 4 bases and the V segment lost 1 base, leaving 4 bases of the junction unmatched. CDR1 is SEHNR, CDR2 FQNEAQ, per germline (reference sequence). CDR3 DNA sequence: TGTGCCAGCAGCTTAGAATTGGGACAGTACAATGAGCAGTTCTTC. This translates into CASSLELGQYNEQFF.

The chain combines TRBV5-1 with TRBJ2-3, with 7 positions matching TRBD1. The germline CDR1 and CDR2 sequences are SGHRS and YFSETQ. The ends lost 0 bases at V and 5 bases at J; junction bases unmatched: 9. The CDR3 is 16 amino acids. The CDR3 nucleotides are TGCGCCAGCAGCTTGGCTTGGACAGGTCTGGGAGATACGCAGTATTTT. This codes for CASSLAWTGLGDTQYF.

The gene calls are TRBV19 and TRBJ2-1; no reliable D call. Germline CDR1 reads LNHDA; CDR2 reads SQIVND (reference sequence). V was shortened by 5 bases and J by 7 bases, with 9 bases between the two germline ends. This CDR3 contains 12 residues. The CDR3 sequence: CASSPSRNEQFF. The CDR3, as DNA: TGTGCCAGTAGTCCCAGCAGGAATGAGCAGTTCTTC.

This clone appeared a few times. V and J are TRBV5-1 and TRBJ2-4; 7 bases line up with TRBD2. The CDR3 extends over 16 amino acids. The junction had 10 bases not matched to a gene; V was cut back by 0 bases and J by 7 bases. Germline lookup yields CDR1 SGHRS and CDR2 YFSETQ. This chain's CDR3 is CASSLAGLGRGNIQYF. In DNA form, the CDR3 reads TGCGCCAGCAGCTTGGCGGGGCTGGGGAGGGGCAACATTCAGTACTTC.

The chain couples TRBV29-1 to TRBJ2-5, with D perhaps TRBD2 (7 bases). The ends were cut back, 4 bases at V and 5 bases at J, with 17 bases in the middle. The V gene's germline CDR1 is SQVTM and CDR2 ANQGSEA. This CDR3 is 14 amino acids long. The CDR3 here is CSVGGLAEGETQYF. CDR3 in DNA: TGCAGCGTTGGGGGGCTAGCGGAAGGGGAGACCCAGTACTTC.

V gene TRBV19 combines with J gene TRBJ1-1; TRBD1 matches at 7 bases. The CDR3 is made up of 13 amino acids. The germline CDR1 and CDR2 sequences are LNHDA and SQIVND (reference sequence). V dropped 5 bases and J dropped 1; count of bases not matched to a gene: 1. CDR3 sequence (DNA): TGTGCCAGTAGTTACAGGGGGAACACTGAAGCTTTCTTT. This sequence encodes CASSYRGNTEAFF.

V usage is TRBV28 and J usage is TRBJ1-1; TRBD1 matches 7 bases. J lost 3 bases, V lost 8 bases, and 12 bases had no gene match. The length of the CDR3 is 15 residues. Germline V gene data show CDR1 as MDHEN and CDR2 as SYDVKM. The CDR3 nucleotides read TGTGCCAGCCCCGAGGTGGGCAGGGGGGACACTGAAGCTTTCTTT. Its protein product is CASPEVGRGDTEAFF.

CDR3 sequence: CASSSTYRADTQYF. The CDR3 region has the DNA TGTGCCAGCAGCTCGACGTACAGGGCAGATACGCAGTATTTT. The chain has TRBV7-2 and TRBJ2-3, with D perhaps matching TRBD1 (6 bases). V dropped 4 bases and J dropped 4 bases, with 12 bases sitting between them. The CDR3 totals 14 residues. Per germline, CDR1 SGHTA and CDR2 FQGNSA.

The chain couples TRBV23-1 to TRBJ2-7, with 9 bases identical to TRBD1. TRBV23-1 is an ORF, and what it does is uncertain. CDR3 length equals 15 residues. The trim removed 4 bases at V and 5 bases at J, leaving 9 bases unmatched. The CDR3 sequence: CASSPPGQGSHEQYF. The CDR3 DNA sequence: TGCGCCAGCAGTCCTCCGGGACAGGGAAGCCACGAGCAGTACTTC.

This clone has a handful of counts. This chain uses TRBV5-4 with TRBJ2-6, with TRBD1 matching over 7 bases. The CDR3 loop spans 16 amino acids. V gave up 2 bases and J gave up 4 bases; unmatched junction bases: 6. Looked up from germline, CDR1 is SGHNT and CDR2 is YYREEE (reference sequence). The CDR3 spells CASSFPRGTGANVLTF. CDR3 coding DNA: TGTGCCAGCAGCTTTCCCAGGGGGACCGGGGCCAACGTCCTGACTTTC. Full variable domain (outside the CDR3, taken from reference TRBV5-4 and TRBJ2-6): ETGVTQSPTHLIKTRGQQVTLRCSSQSGHNTVSWYQQALGQGPQFIFQYYREEENGRGNFPPRFSGLQFPNYSSELNVNALELDDSALYLCASSFPRGTGANVLTFGAGSRLTVL.

This chain joins TRBV5-4 and TRBJ2-7; TRBD2 is a possible D gene (6 bases). Germline CDR1 is SGHNT and CDR2 is YYREEE (reference sequence). V dropped 3 bases and J dropped 0 bases, with 13 bases sitting between them. The CDR3 spans 15 residues. CDR3: CASSSGPGLSYEQYF. The DNA for the CDR3 is TGTGCCAGCAGCTCGGGGCCGGGACTCTCCTACGAGCAGTACTTC.

The chain uses TRBV2 and TRBJ2-3, with D perhaps TRBD1 (6 bases). The CDR3 loop spans 12 amino acids. In germline, CDR1 is SNHLY, CDR2 FYNNEI. The germline V and J ends were trimmed by 7 bases and 6 bases, with 11 bases remaining between them. The CDR3 DNA is TGTGCCAGCACCAGGGGAGCGGATACGCAGTATTTT. Protein product: CASTRGADTQYF.

The chain carries TRBV12-5 and TRBJ2-1; D unclear. This CDR3 has 12 amino acids. Trimming took 6 bases from V and 9 from J, leaving 12 bases between them. Germline V gene lookup returns CDR1 LGHNT and CDR2 FRNRAP. The CDR3 spells CASGGRVGEQFF. The CDR3 DNA reads TGTGCTAGTGGCGGCCGGGTAGGTGAGCAGTTCTTC.